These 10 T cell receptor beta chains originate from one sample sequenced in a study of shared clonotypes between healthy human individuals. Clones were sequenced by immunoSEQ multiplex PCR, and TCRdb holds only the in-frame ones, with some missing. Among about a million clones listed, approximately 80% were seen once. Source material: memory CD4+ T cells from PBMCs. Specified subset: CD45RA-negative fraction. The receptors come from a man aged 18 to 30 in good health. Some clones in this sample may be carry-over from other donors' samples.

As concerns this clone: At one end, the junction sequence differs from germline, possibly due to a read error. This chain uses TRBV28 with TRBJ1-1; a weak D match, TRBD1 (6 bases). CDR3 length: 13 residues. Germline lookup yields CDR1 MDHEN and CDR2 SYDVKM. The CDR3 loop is CASSPGQGTRVGF. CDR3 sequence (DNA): TGTGCCAGCAGTCCCGGGCAGGGGACCCGAGTCGGCTTT.

The CDR3 nucleotides are TGTGCCAGCAGTTACAGCGGGAGGGGAGATACGCAGTATTTT. Translating it yields CASSYSGRGDTQYF. The genes are TRBV6-5 and TRBJ2-3; 10 nucleotides align to TRBD2. V shed 2 bases and J 5 bases; nucleotides not matched to a gene: 1. CDR1 MNHEY and CDR2 SVGAGI come from the germline V gene. The CDR3 totals 14 residues.

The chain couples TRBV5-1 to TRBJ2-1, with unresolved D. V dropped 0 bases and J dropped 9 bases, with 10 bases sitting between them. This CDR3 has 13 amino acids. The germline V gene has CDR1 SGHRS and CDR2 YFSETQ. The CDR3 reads CASSLEHGSEQFF. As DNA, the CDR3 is TGCGCCAGCAGCTTGGAACACGGAAGTGAGCAGTTCTTC.

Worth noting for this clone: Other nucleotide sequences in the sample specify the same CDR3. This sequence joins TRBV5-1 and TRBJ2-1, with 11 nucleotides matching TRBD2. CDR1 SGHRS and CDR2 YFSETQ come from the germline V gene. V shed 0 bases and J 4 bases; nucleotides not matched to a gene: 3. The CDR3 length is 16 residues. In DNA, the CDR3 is TGCGCCAGCAGCTTGGGCCTAGCGGGAGGTTACAATGAGCAGTTCTTC. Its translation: CASSLGLAGGYNEQFF.

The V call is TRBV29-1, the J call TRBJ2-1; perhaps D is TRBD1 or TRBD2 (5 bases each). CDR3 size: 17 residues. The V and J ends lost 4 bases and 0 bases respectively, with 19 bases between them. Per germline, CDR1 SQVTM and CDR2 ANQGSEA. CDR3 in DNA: TGCAGCGTTGGGCTGGGACCTACCAAAAGCTCCTACAATGAGCAGTTCTTC. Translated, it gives CSVGLGPTKSSYNEQFF.

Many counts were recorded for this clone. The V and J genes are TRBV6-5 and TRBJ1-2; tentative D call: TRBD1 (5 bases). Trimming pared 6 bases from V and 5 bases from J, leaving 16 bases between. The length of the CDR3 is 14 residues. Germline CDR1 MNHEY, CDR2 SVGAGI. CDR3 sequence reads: CASRAPDRGYGYTF. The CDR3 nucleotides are TGTGCCAGCAGAGCCCCGGACCGGGGGTATGGCTACACCTTC.

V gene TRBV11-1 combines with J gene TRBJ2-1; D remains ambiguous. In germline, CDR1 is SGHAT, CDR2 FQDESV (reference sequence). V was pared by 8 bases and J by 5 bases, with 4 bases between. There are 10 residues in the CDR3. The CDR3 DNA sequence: TGTGCCAGCGGAGACAATGAGCAGTTCTTC. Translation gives CASGDNEQFF.

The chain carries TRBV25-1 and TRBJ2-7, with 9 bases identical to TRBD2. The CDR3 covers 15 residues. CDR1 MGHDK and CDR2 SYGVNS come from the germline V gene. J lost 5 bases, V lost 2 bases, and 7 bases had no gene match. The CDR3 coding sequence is TGTGCCAGCAGTGAAGGGGGAGCGGGAGGCCACGAGCAGTACTTC. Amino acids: CASSEGGAGGHEQYF.

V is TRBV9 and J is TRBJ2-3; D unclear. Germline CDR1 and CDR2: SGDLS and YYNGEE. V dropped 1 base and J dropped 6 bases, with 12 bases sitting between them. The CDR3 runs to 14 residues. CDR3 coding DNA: TGTGCCAGCAGCGTAAATCCGACTCGGGATACGCAGTATTTT. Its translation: CASSVNPTRDTQYF.

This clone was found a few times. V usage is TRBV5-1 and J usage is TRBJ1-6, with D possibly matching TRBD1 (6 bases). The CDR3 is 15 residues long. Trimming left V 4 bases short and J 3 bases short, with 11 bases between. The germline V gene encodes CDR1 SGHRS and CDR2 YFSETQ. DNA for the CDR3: TGCGCCAGCAGCCCAAACAGGGACTATAATTCACCCCTCCACTTT. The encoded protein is CASSPNRDYNSPLHF.